This T cell receptor beta chain was documented in a study of tumor-infiltrating lymphocytes in primary liver carcinoma. Points on this clonotype: Its target is unknown. Its ends do not fully match the called genes, so a read error is possible.

This CDR3 is built from 12 residues. Germline loops: CDR1 MDHEN, CDR2 SYDVKM. Whole-study results and caveats: Relative to blood, tumors carried a significantly larger fraction of the repertoire in their top 250 clones (p = 0.039). Each sample was bulk and unsorted; consequently, CD4+ and CD8+ repertoires were not compared. Tumor region pairs overlapped more than did tumor-adjacent and tumor-blood pairs.

The input was 500 ng total RNA; TCR beta cDNA was made from it with a constant-region primer. It was through three nested multiplex PCR rounds of slightly modified ARM-PCR that TCR beta libraries arose. Each of the first two PCR rounds ran roughly 10 cycles with TRBV1-TRBV30 forward and C-beta reverse primers. TCRdb fed the multiplex PCR reads into MiXCR, producing one record per CDR3 protein. Of 180,000 or so distinct CDR3 sequences detected, less than 65% appear once; the ten largest clones hold approximately 70%. For blood RNA, unsorted whole blood served as the source, and germline DNA was extracted too. Four milliliters of peripheral blood were gathered ahead of the operation.

The clonotype originates from a man aged 35-49 years with primary liver carcinoma and hepatitis B virus infection. The rearrangement joins TRBV28 to TRBJ1-2, with D possibly being TRBD1 (6 bases). The sample consisted of peripheral blood. The CDR3 reads CASSGQTYGYTF. As DNA, the CDR3 is TGCGCTAGCAGCGGACAGACTTATGGCTACACCTTC.